The 25 T cell receptor beta chains reported below all come from one sample, sequenced in a study of tumor-infiltrating lymphocytes in primary liver carcinoma. TCR beta cDNA was prepared out of about 510 ng total RNA by means of a constant-region primer. Generation of the TCR beta libraries relied on three nested multiplex PCR rounds using slightly modified ARM-PCR. The first two PCR rounds used TRBV1-TRBV30 forward primers with a C-beta reverse primer, nine to ten cycles each. One entry per CDR3 protein results from TCRdb running MiXCR on the multiplex PCR reads. The sample has just over 300,000 distinct CDR3 sequences, nearly 60% seen once; the top ten hold approximately 15%. The source of the blood RNA was unsorted whole blood, and germline DNA was extracted as well. The sample consisted of peripheral blood. These receptors came from a woman aged 25 to 39 with primary liver carcinoma and hepatitis B virus infection.

In regard to this clonotype: At one boundary the junction diverges from the germline segment, which might be a read error. The gene calls are TRBV5-6 and TRBJ2-7; D might be TRBD1 or TRBD2, each matching 5 bases. The CDR3 spans 14 residues. Germline V gene data show CDR1 as SGHDT and CDR2 as YYEEEE. CDR3: CVSSPLGTEDEQYF. The DNA of the CDR3 is TGTGTCAGCAGCCCTTTAGGGACCGAGGACGAGCAGTACTTC.

V and J are TRBV4-2 and TRBJ2-3, with TRBD2 matching over 8 bases. With 5 bases clipped from V and 7 bases from J, the junction kept 8 bases outside the gene matches. CDR1 and CDR2 from the germline V gene are LGHNA and YNFKEQ. CDR3 length equals 14 residues. The CDR3 DNA follows: TGTGCCAGCAGCTCACGGACTAGCAGCAATACGCAGTATTTT. Translating gives CASSSRTSSNTQYF.

Comment on this clonotype: At one of its ends the junction is not consistent with the germline gene, which may arise from a read error. The J gene is TRBJ2-2, the V gene TRBV5-4; 15 positions agree with TRBD2. CDR1 SGHNT and CDR2 YYREEE come from the germline V gene (reference sequence). This CDR3 has 18 amino acids. The CDR3 reads CASAPGTSGRFATGELFF. The CDR3 bases are TGTGCCAGTGCCCCGGGGACTAGCGGGAGGTTCGCCACCGGGGAGCTCTTTTTT.

The V and J genes are TRBV5-1 and TRBJ2-3, with a tentative D call TRBD2 (6 bases). CDR3 length equals 14 residues. Deletions cut 8 bases from V and 0 bases from J, with 13 bases between. Germline CDR1 and CDR2: SGHRS and YFSETQ. CDR3 sequence: CASSGTVSTDTQYF. CDR3 in DNA: TGCGCCAGTAGCGGAACAGTGAGCACAGATACGCAGTATTTT.

For this clonotype: At one end, the junction sequence differs from germline, possibly due to a read error. CDR3 coding DNA: TGTGCCAGCAGTTACCTGGACGGGGTAGGCTACATCTTC. Translating it yields CASSYLDGVGYIF. The gene calls are TRBV6-5 and TRBJ1-2, with unresolved D. The germline V gene has CDR1 MNHEY and CDR2 SVGAGI. This CDR3 has 13 residues.

Worth noting for this clonotype: Mismatch with germline at one junction end may stem from a read error. V is TRBV11-3 and J is TRBJ1-1; tentative D call: TRBD1 (6 bases). There are 13 residues in the CDR3. Germline V gives CDR1 SGHNT, CDR2 YENEEA. The CDR3 coding sequence is TGTGCCAGCAACCGAGGGGGGCACACTGAAACTTTCTTT. The encoded protein is CASNRGGHTETFF.

The V call is TRBV6-5, the J call TRBJ2-7; D gene uncertain. CDR1 MNHEY and CDR2 SVGAGI come from the germline V gene. There are 16 residues in the CDR3. The V end was cut by 7 bases, the J end by 6 bases, with 25 bases between. The chain's CDR3 is CASTKRGSLESGEQYF. The CDR3 coding sequence is TGTGCCAGCACCAAACGAGGTTCCCTGGAAAGTGGCGAGCAGTACTTC.

This clonotype was seen repeatedly, ten times or more. The V gene is TRBV11-2, the J gene TRBJ1-1; the D gene is possibly TRBD1 (5 bases). Deletions cut 3 bases from V and 1 base from J, with 12 bases between. The CDR3 covers 15 residues. In germline, CDR1 is SGHAT, CDR2 FQNNGV. The CDR3 loop is CASSFRDGWNTEAFF. In DNA form, the CDR3 reads TGTGCCAGCAGCTTCAGGGACGGCTGGAACACTGAAGCTTTCTTT. Full variable domain (rest looked up from reference TRBV11-2 and TRBJ1-1): EAGVAQSPRYKIIEKRQSVAFWCNPISGHATLYWYQQILGQGPKLLIQFQNNGVVDDSQLPKDRFSAERLKGVDSTLKIQPAKLEDSAVYLCASSFRDGWNTEAFFGQGTRLTVV.

A few counts support this clonotype. Given a much more abundant clone one base away, this may be a read error. In DNA, the CDR3 is TGCAACGTCCAGATAAGGTTACAGTTGCAGTATTTT. Protein sequence: CNVQIRLQLQYF. V usage is TRBV29-1 and J usage is TRBJ2-3; D is unclear. CDR3 length: 12 amino acids. Germline CDR1 reads SQVTM; CDR2 reads ANQGSEA.

This clonotype has at least ten counts. The chain employs TRBV6-5 and TRBJ2-2; D gene unclear. The CDR3 has 15 amino acids. Germline V gives CDR1 MNHEY, CDR2 SVGAGI. V was pared by 1 base and J by 1 base, with 7 bases between. CDR3: CASSYFSENTGELFF. DNA for the CDR3: TGTGCCAGCAGTTACTTTTCAGAGAACACCGGGGAGCTGTTTTTT.

This chain connects TRBV6-6 to TRBJ1-1, with 9 nucleotides matching TRBD1. The CDR3 sequence is 14 residues long. V lost 6 bases, J lost 6 bases, and 8 bases stayed unmatched. From germline, CDR1 is MNHNY and CDR2 SVGAGI (reference sequence). CDR3 loop: CASSQTGGDPEAFF. The CDR3 DNA follows: TGTGCCAGCAGCCAAACAGGGGGCGATCCTGAAGCTTTCTTT.

Concerning this clonotype itself: One end of the junction does not line up with germline, which may come from a read error. The CDR3 reads CATEPGQNTEAIF. The CDR3 region has the DNA TGTGCCACGGAGCCAGGACAGAACACTGAAGCTATCTTT. This sequence joins TRBV6-1 and TRBJ1-1, with D possibly TRBD1 on 6 matching bases. In germline, CDR1 is MNHNS, CDR2 SASEGT. This CDR3 spans 13 amino acids.

A single count supports this clonotype. Since a much larger clone is just one base distant, this may be a read error. CDR3 protein: CASSHPVRGLNTGELFF. DNA of the CDR3: TGTGCCAGCAGCCACCCCGTGAGGGGTTTAAACACCGGGGAGCTGTTTTTT. The rearrangement uses TRBV4-2 and TRBJ2-2; D is perhaps TRBD1 or TRBD2 (5 bases each). This CDR3 is 17 amino acids long. Trimming pared 3 bases from V and 2 bases from J, leaving 16 bases between. Germline V gives CDR1 LGHNA, CDR2 YNFKEQ.

V gene TRBV29-1 combines with J gene TRBJ2-7; no clear D. The CDR3 has 13 amino acids. V lost 6 bases to trimming and J lost 5 bases, with 17 bases between them. Germline V gives CDR1 SQVTM, CDR2 ANQGSEA. The CDR3 coding sequence is TGCAGCGTCACTACACAGTCCCTCAACGAGCAGTACTTC. As protein: CSVTTQSLNEQYF.

This clonotype was seen at least ten times. This chain connects TRBV6-2 or TRBV6-3 to TRBJ1-5; TRBD1 aligns across 8 bases. Trimming cost V 2 bases and J 6 bases; bases outside gene matches: 6. Germline V lookup: CDR1 MNHEY, CDR2 SVGEGT. This CDR3 spans 15 amino acids. The CDR3 nucleotides read TGTGCCAGCAGTTACCCCCAGGGGGCTGGTCAGCCCCAGCATTTT. This encodes CASSYPQGAGQPQHF.

As concerns this clonotype: A clone one base away is much larger, so this may be a read error. The chain recombines TRBV14 with TRBJ1-1; 10 bases are shared with TRBD1. Germline trimming cut 10 bases from V and 4 bases from J; bases unmatched to any gene: 6. CDR1 and CDR2 (germline): SGHDN, FVKESK. The CDR3 is 13 residues long. In nucleotides, the CDR3 is TGTGCCAACAGGGGACAGGGGACCACTGAAGCTTTCTTT. It is translated as CANRGQGTTEAFF.

Regarding this clonotype: One end of the junction is discordant with germline, which a read error may explain. The chain carries TRBV11-2 and TRBJ1-2; no firm D call. CDR1 and CDR2 (germline): SGHAT, FQNNGV. CDR3 length: 13 amino acids. The CDR3 coding sequence is TGTACCAGCAGCACACACGCTAACTATTGCTACACCTTC. Encoded protein: CTSSTHANYCYTF.

Comments on this clonotype: This clone may be a read error of a much larger clone one base away. The V and J genes are TRBV13 and TRBJ2-3, with D possibly TRBD2 on 6 matching bases. Trimming pared 4 bases from V and 2 bases from J, leaving 10 bases between. In germline, CDR1 is PRHDT, CDR2 FYEKMQ (reference sequence). This CDR3 contains 14 residues. CDR3 sequence reads: CASSSPGVTDTQYF. DNA for the CDR3: TGTGCCAGCAGCTCCCCGGGAGTCACAGATACGCAGTATTTT.

About this clonotype itself: This may come from a read error, since a much larger clone is one base off. The rearrangement links TRBV10-3 to TRBJ2-2; weak D call: TRBD1 (6 bases). CDR3 length: 13 amino acids. Germline values: CDR1 ENHRY, CDR2 SYGVKD. Between the trimmed V and J ends, which lost 7 bases and 3 bases, there was a span of 9 bases. This CDR3 reads CAITRGDTGELFF. In nucleotides, the CDR3 is TGTGCCATCACCAGGGGAGACACCGGGGAGCTGTTTTTT.

The chain recombines TRBV5-1 with TRBJ2-5, with 10 positions matching TRBD1. The CDR3 runs 13 residues. V lost 4 bases, J lost 5 bases, and 2 bases stayed unmatched. Germline CDR1 and CDR2: SGHRS and YFSETQ. CDR3 in DNA: TGCGCCAGCAGCGGGACAGGGGCCGAGACCCAGTACTTC. Its protein is CASSGTGAETQYF.

In the case of this clonotype: A read error may be the cause here, since a much bigger clone is one base away. The conserved phenylalanine or tryptophan normally closing the CDR3 is absent here, so this likely arose from a read error. V gene TRBV12-3 or TRBV12-4 combines with J gene TRBJ2-5; no definite D call. Trimming shortened V by 4 bases and J by 5 bases, and 8 bases separated the two germline ends. The CDR3 loop spans 12 amino acids. The CDR3 bases are TGTGCCAGCAGTTCCCAGTTGGAGACCCAGTACATC. Its translation: CASSSQLETQYI.

Of note for this clonotype: This may come from a read error, since a much larger clone is one base off. The V gene is TRBV4-2, the J gene TRBJ2-6, with a weak D call TRBD2 (6 bases). Germline lookup yields CDR1 LGHNA and CDR2 YNFKEQ. This CDR3 is 20 amino acids long. V lost 4 bases and J 1 base, leaving 23 bases between the germline ends. CDR3 DNA sequence: TGTGCCAGCAGCCGAAGAACCGGGACTGGGAGGCGTTCTGGGGCCAACGTCCTGACTTTC. Translating it yields CASSRRTGTGRRSGANVLTF.

A remark on this clonotype: It is likely a read error, because the conserved phenylalanine at the end of the CDR3 is missing. The chain has TRBV11-2 and TRBJ2-2; a weak D match, TRBD2 (6 bases). Germline assignment: CDR1 SGHAT and CDR2 FQNNGV. The CDR3 extends over 13 amino acids. CDR3 bases: TGTGCCGGCAGCTTAGGGTCTGGCGGGGAACTGTTTTCT. This encodes CAGSLGSGGELFS.

Of note for this clonotype: Its ends do not fully match the called genes, so a read error is possible. The CDR3 sequence is CASSQDGTYTYEQFF. The DNA for the CDR3 is TGCGCCAGTAGCCAAGATGGGACCTACACTTATGAGCAGTTCTTC. The V call is TRBV4-2, the J call TRBJ2-1; D assignment may be TRBD1 or TRBD2 (5 bases each). CDR1 LGHNA and CDR2 YNFKEQ come from the germline V gene. The CDR3 loop spans 15 amino acids.

Of note for this clonotype: Mismatch with germline at one junction end may stem from a read error. The rearrangement links TRBV7-8 to TRBJ1-2; D is uncertain. There are 12 residues in the CDR3. Germline-derived CDR1 and CDR2 are SGHVS and FQNEAQ. DNA for the CDR3: TGTGCCAGCAGCTCGCTAACCTATGACTACACCTTC. As protein: CASSSLTYDYTF.